Sequencing of this T cell receptor (beta chain) was carried out in a study of blood T cell repertoires in COVID-19. Study context: Acute and convalescent COVID-19 samples came from the United States, Italy and Spain. Sources were T cells, B-cell-depleted T cells, or PBMCs; the material itself was cDNA or gDNA.

Germline lookup yields CDR1 ENHRY and CDR2 SYGVKD. The germline V and J ends were trimmed by 6 bases and 1 base, with 12 bases remaining between them. The CDR3 totals 14 residues. Authors' analysis steps: Reference gene primer amplification gave nucleated cell count estimates. The data were produced by immunoSEQ multiplex PCR, yet TCRdb's version contains in-frame clones alone and is incomplete. V and J calls and clone size follow that table, whereas D and trimming were derived from the DNA. The repertoire has about 260,000 clones, about 89% of them found once; the top ten carry around 1.5%. The chain carries TRBV10-3 and TRBJ1-1, with D hard to call. The sequenced sample consisted of peripheral blood. The receptor comes from a woman aged 40 to 50 who had recovered from COVID-19. The CDR3 sequence: CAISPGGSNTEAFF. CDR3 bases: TGTGCCATCAGCCCCGGAGGCTCGAACACTGAAGCTTTCTTT.